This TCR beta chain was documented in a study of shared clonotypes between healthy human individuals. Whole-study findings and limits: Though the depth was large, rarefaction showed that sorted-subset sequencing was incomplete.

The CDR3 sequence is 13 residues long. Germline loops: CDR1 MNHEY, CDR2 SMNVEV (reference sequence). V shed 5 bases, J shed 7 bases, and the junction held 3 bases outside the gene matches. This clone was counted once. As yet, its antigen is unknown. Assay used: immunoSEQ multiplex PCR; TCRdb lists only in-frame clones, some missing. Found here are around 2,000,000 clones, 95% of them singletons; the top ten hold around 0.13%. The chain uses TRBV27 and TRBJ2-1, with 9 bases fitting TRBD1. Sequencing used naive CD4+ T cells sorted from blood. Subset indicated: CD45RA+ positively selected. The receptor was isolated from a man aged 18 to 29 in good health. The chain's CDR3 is CASSIDRGNEQFF. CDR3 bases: TGTGCCAGCAGTATTGACAGGGGGAATGAGCAGTTCTTC.